This T cell receptor (beta chain) stems from a study of beta chain features in type 1 diabetes. Study context: Examination spanned over 85,000,000 sorted cells from all samples.

As to this clone: Its antigen is not known.

Overall study findings and caveats: All four CD4+ subsets from Type 1 diabetes patients carried moderately but significantly shorter TCRB CDR3s. Compared with healthy donors, patients appeared to share more similar naive, central memory and regulatory TCRB repertoires.

Trimming cost V 4 bases and J 5 bases; bases outside gene matches: 7. Germline V gives CDR1 SEHNR, CDR2 FQNEAQ (reference sequence). The CDR3 is 16 residues long. Every bit of the isolated RNA underwent reverse transcription, so sequencing read expressed TCRB transcripts. This table comes from immunoSEQ multiplex PCR, and its TCRdb copy is limited to in-frame clones, with some not included. The data show roughly 400,000 clones, around 9.6% seen once. The source material was central memory CD4+ T cells from blood. J is TRBJ2-2 and V is TRBV7-9; TRBD2 matches 10 bases. The receptor's source is a man aged 30 to 45 with type 1 diabetes. The CDR3 DNA follows: TGTGCCAGCAGCTCCTCTAGCGGGAGCTGGACCGGGGAGCTGTTTTTT. As protein: CASSSSSGSWTGELFF.